These T cell receptor beta chains were read from a single sample in a study of T cells expressing NK-cell markers. TCRdb reprocessed the 5' RACE reads; each CDR3 protein has one entry and no DNA is given. Listed are a few hundred thousand distinct CDR3 sequences; 5.2% falls within the top ten. The sequenced sample was blood T cells: a sorted CD56 or NKG2C T cell subset, CD4+ or CD8+ T cells, or bulk PBMC T cells (not recorded which). These TCRs come from a man aged 18 to 69 in good health. Both conserved end residues are part of each CDR3. The order of the fields is J gene, V gene, CDR3 protein.

>TRBJ1-2|TRBV11-2
CASSPFGGGANYGYTF
>TRBJ1-1|TRBV19
CASSIRTRDKAFF
>TRBJ2-3|TRBV30
CAWSVLAETSTDTQYF
>TRBJ1-6|TRBV6-5
CASSYSDTNSPLHF
>TRBJ1-1|TRBV2
CASRAEVTEAFF
>TRBJ1-4|TRBV10-3
CAISVTGAPNEKLFF
>TRBJ2-2|TRBV24-1
CATRGDRAESGELFF
>TRBJ2-5|TRBV20-1
CSAFPATGALETQYF
>TRBJ2-4|TRBV29-1
CSVSGGGENIQYF
>TRBJ2-1|TRBV3-1
CASSPWTSGGNEQFF
>TRBJ1-4|TRBV30
CAWSVSGRPGIRLFF
>TRBJ1-2|TRBV7-9
CASLITGNYGYTF
>TRBJ2-3|TRBV28
CASSLSARGTQYF
>TRBJ2-5|TRBV6-1
CASTPTGRAETQYF
>TRBJ2-3|TRBV11-1
CASSLGSRRDSITDTQYF
>TRBJ1-5|TRBV19
CASSVGQSNQPQHF
>TRBJ2-7|TRBV6-5
CASSSSGQGAKQYF
>TRBJ2-3|TRBV7-2
CASSSSSGGYTDTQYF
>TRBJ1-4|TRBV9
CASSVRSATNEKLFF
>TRBJ2-2|TRBV7-2
CASYGGGANTGELFF
>TRBJ2-1|TRBV29-1
CSVDPRTGVVDEQFF
>TRBJ1-2|TRBV18
CASSPKDSTGMGGYTF
>TRBJ2-3|TRBV24-1
CATSDPTDRGRTDTQYF
>TRBJ2-7|TRBV7-9
CASSFFPGTRKAYEQYF
>TRBJ2-7|TRBV12-3/TRBV12-4
CASSRGVGAGAEQYF
>TRBJ1-6|TRBV6-2/TRBV6-3
CASWLRQGNNSPLHF
>TRBJ2-7|TRBV29-1
CSVTRTGISYEQYF
>TRBJ1-2|TRBV12-3/TRBV12-4
CASSLAPHRGNGYTF
>TRBJ2-2|TRBV5-6
CASSLGPWPAGELFF
>TRBJ2-7|TRBV11-2
CASSHSGGSEQYF
>TRBJ1-6|TRBV20-1
CSATDYNSPLHF
>TRBJ2-1|TRBV5-1
CASSLAARRGQLF
>TRBJ2-1|TRBV5-1
CASSFGGPQFF
>TRBJ2-1|TRBV7-9
CASTTMGGLLNEQFF
>TRBJ2-7|TRBV7-9
CASSLVPGQGRNEQYF
>TRBJ1-1|TRBV28
CASSVSNPRGAFF
>TRBJ2-6|TRBV10-3
CAISELGLAGANVLTF
>TRBJ2-7|TRBV7-2
CASSAGQGTYEQYF
>TRBJ2-5|TRBV11-2
CASTRNVGHPRGTQYF
>TRBJ2-3|TRBV6-1
CASKLGGRDTQYF
>TRBJ2-6|TRBV12-5
CASGPGFSGANVLTF
>TRBJ1-1|TRBV19
CASSTGQGMNTEAFF